Listed below are T cell receptor beta chains from one sample, sequenced in a study of blood T cells in healthy people across ages. MiXCR, applied by TCRdb to the 5' RACE reads, yields one record per CDR3 protein. The profile shows some 800,000 distinct CDR3 sequences, roughly 44% of them singletons. Sequencing input: blood. These receptors originate from a man aged 55 to 70 in good health. Both conserved end residues are part of each CDR3. The D gene is left open where the match is weak. Size values are once, few and many counts, or a class for expanded clones, and some rows have none.

CDR3nt: TGTGCCAGCAGCCCGGTACGCAATCAGCCCCAGCATTTT
CDR3aa: CASSPVRNQPQHF
v_gene: TRBV7-2
d_gene: -
abundance: -
j_gene: TRBJ1-5

CDR3nt: TGTGCCAGCAGCGGGGGCTCCTATAATTCACCCCTCCACTTT
CDR3aa: CASSGGSYNSPLHF
v_gene: TRBV9
d_gene: -
abundance: few
j_gene: TRBJ1-6

CDR3nt: TGTGCCAGCAGCTTCCACGCCGGGCAGGGCGATGAGCAGTTCTTC
CDR3aa: CASSFHAGQGDEQFF
v_gene: TRBV7-9
d_gene: -
abundance: -
j_gene: TRBJ2-1

CDR3nt: TGTGCCTGCAGCCCACGACAGGGGGCGGGTGAGCAGTACTTC
CDR3aa: CACSPRQGAGEQYF
v_gene: TRBV7-2
d_gene: TRBD1
abundance: -
j_gene: TRBJ2-7

CDR3nt: TGCAGTACTACGGATGGCAGGGGGTTCGGCGTGGATACGCAGTATTTT
CDR3aa: CSTTDGRGFGVDTQYF
v_gene: TRBV20-1
d_gene: TRBD1
abundance: -
j_gene: TRBJ2-3

CDR3nt: TGCAGAGCCGCGGAGGGGATCCAGCGGGGGGGCCCCGGTACGCAGTATTTT
CDR3aa: CRAAEGIQRGGPGTQYF
v_gene: TRBV20-1
d_gene: TRBD2
abundance: many
j_gene: TRBJ2-3

CDR3nt: TGCGCCAGCAGCCAAGAGGCAGGGGAAACAGATACGCAGTATTTT
CDR3aa: CASSQEAGETDTQYF
v_gene: TRBV4-3
d_gene: -
abundance: -
j_gene: TRBJ2-3

CDR3nt: TGTGCCAGCAGCATGACAGGGGGCGTCACTGAAGCTTTCTTT
CDR3aa: CASSMTGGVTEAFF
v_gene: TRBV11-2
d_gene: TRBD1
abundance: once
j_gene: TRBJ1-1

CDR3nt: TGTGCCAGCAGTTCCAGGGGTGGAAACTACGAGCAGTACTTC
CDR3aa: CASSSRGGNYEQYF
v_gene: TRBV2
d_gene: -
abundance: few
j_gene: TRBJ2-7

CDR3nt: TGTGCCAGCAGCTTGGGGCAGGGACTTTCCACAGATACGCAGTATTTT
CDR3aa: CASSLGQGLSTDTQYF
v_gene: TRBV5-5
d_gene: -
abundance: -
j_gene: TRBJ2-3

CDR3nt: TGTGCCAACTCAGGGGCTGTGAACACTGAAGCTTTCTTT
CDR3aa: CANSGAVNTEAFF
v_gene: TRBV2
d_gene: -
abundance: few
j_gene: TRBJ1-1

CDR3nt: TGTGCCAGCAGTTACGGGAGACCCCCGGGCACAGATACGCAGTATTTT
CDR3aa: CASSYGRPPGTDTQYF
v_gene: TRBV6-5
d_gene: -
abundance: -
j_gene: TRBJ2-3

CDR3nt: TGTGCCAGCAGCCATCCCCCGGCGGCCTACGAGCAGTACTTC
CDR3aa: CASSHPPAAYEQYF
v_gene: TRBV7-9
d_gene: -
abundance: -
j_gene: TRBJ2-7

CDR3nt: TGTGCCAACAGCGTAGTAGGGGGGGGCAGAACAGATACGCAGTATTTT
CDR3aa: CANSVVGGGRTDTQYF
v_gene: TRBV9
d_gene: -
abundance: -
j_gene: TRBJ2-3

CDR3nt: TGCGCCAGCAGACCTGGACAGGGGACTGGAAACACCATATATTTT
CDR3aa: CASRPGQGTGNTIYF
v_gene: TRBV5-1
d_gene: TRBD1
abundance: few
j_gene: TRBJ1-3

CDR3nt: TGTGCCAGCAGCTTATTCCGGGGGGGCCAAGAGACCCAGTACTTC
CDR3aa: CASSLFRGGQETQYF
v_gene: TRBV7-9
d_gene: TRBD2
abundance: few
j_gene: TRBJ2-5

CDR3nt: TGTGCCAGCTCACCATCCCAGCCCTACGAGCAGTACTTC
CDR3aa: CASSPSQPYEQYF
v_gene: TRBV18
d_gene: -
abundance: -
j_gene: TRBJ2-7

CDR3nt: TGTGCCTGGAGGGGAGGGCCCCTGAGCTCCTACGAGCAGTACTTC
CDR3aa: CAWRGGPLSSYEQYF
v_gene: TRBV30
d_gene: TRBD2
abundance: -
j_gene: TRBJ2-7

CDR3nt: TGTGCCAGCAGTCCTCTCCCTCCCTACGAGCAGTACTTC
CDR3aa: CASSPLPPYEQYF
v_gene: TRBV28
d_gene: -
abundance: -
j_gene: TRBJ2-7

CDR3nt: TGTGCCAGCAGCTACCACTACATGCGACAAGAGACCCAGTACTTC
CDR3aa: CASSYHYMRQETQYF
v_gene: TRBV7-2
d_gene: -
abundance: few
j_gene: TRBJ2-5

CDR3nt: TGTGCCAGCAGGCAGACAGGGAGCTACGAGCAGTACTTC
CDR3aa: CASRQTGSYEQYF
v_gene: TRBV12-3/TRBV12-4
d_gene: TRBD1
abundance: many
j_gene: TRBJ2-7

CDR3nt: TGTGCCAGCAGCATGACAGGGGATAGCAATCAGCCCCAGCATTTT
CDR3aa: CASSMTGDSNQPQHF
v_gene: TRBV5-5
d_gene: TRBD1
abundance: -
j_gene: TRBJ1-5

CDR3nt: TGTGCCAGCAGTTACTCTGGGACTAGCGACTACGAGCAGTACTTC
CDR3aa: CASSYSGTSDYEQYF
v_gene: TRBV6-6
d_gene: TRBD2
abundance: -
j_gene: TRBJ2-7

CDR3nt: TGTGCTAGTGGTTCTCCACGGGGACAGGGGGCCATTACCGGGGAGCTGTTTTTT
CDR3aa: CASGSPRGQGAITGELFF
v_gene: TRBV12-5
d_gene: TRBD1
abundance: -
j_gene: TRBJ2-2

CDR3nt: TGCGCCAGCAGCTCACTCCGTAGGGCGGAGCAAGAGACCCAGTACTTC
CDR3aa: CASSSLRRAEQETQYF
v_gene: TRBV4-1
d_gene: -
abundance: many
j_gene: TRBJ2-5

CDR3nt: TGCAGTGCTCTACCGTGGGGCAGGGCGTACAATGAGCAGTTCTTC
CDR3aa: CSALPWGRAYNEQFF
v_gene: TRBV20-1
d_gene: -
abundance: -
j_gene: TRBJ2-1

CDR3nt: TGTGCCAGCAGCTTAGCTTCTAGCGGGGCAAACTCCTACGAGCAGTACTTC
CDR3aa: CASSLASSGANSYEQYF
v_gene: TRBV7-2
d_gene: TRBD2
abundance: few
j_gene: TRBJ2-7

CDR3nt: TGTGCCAGCAGCTTAGAGAATACTGCTGGGGCCAACGTCCTGACTTTC
CDR3aa: CASSLENTAGANVLTF
v_gene: TRBV7-2
d_gene: -
abundance: -
j_gene: TRBJ2-6

CDR3nt: TGTGCCAGCAGCGTTCAACTAGCGGGGGGCACAGATACGCAGTATTTT
CDR3aa: CASSVQLAGGTDTQYF
v_gene: TRBV9
d_gene: TRBD2
abundance: few
j_gene: TRBJ2-3

CDR3nt: TGCGCCAGCAGCTTGAGCAGGGGGCTTGGAGATGAGCAGTACTTC
CDR3aa: CASSLSRGLGDEQYF
v_gene: TRBV5-1
d_gene: TRBD1
abundance: -
j_gene: TRBJ2-5

CDR3nt: TGTGCCAGCAGTACGGGAGAGACCCAGTACTTC
CDR3aa: CASSTGETQYF
v_gene: TRBV12-3/TRBV12-4
d_gene: -
abundance: many
j_gene: TRBJ2-5

CDR3nt: TGTGCCAGCAGAAACATTCAGTACTTC
CDR3aa: CASRNIQYF
v_gene: TRBV27
d_gene: -
abundance: few
j_gene: TRBJ2-4

CDR3nt: TGTGCCAGCAGACTAGGACAGGGTGCGCTAAATGAGCAGTTCTTC
CDR3aa: CASRLGQGALNEQFF
v_gene: TRBV28
d_gene: TRBD1
abundance: -
j_gene: TRBJ2-1

CDR3nt: TGTGCCAGCAGCTTGTTGAAGATCCCCTACGAGCAGTACTTC
CDR3aa: CASSLLKIPYEQYF
v_gene: TRBV5-6
d_gene: -
abundance: -
j_gene: TRBJ2-7

CDR3nt: TGCAGTGCTAGAGGTCTGGCGGGGGGGCGTAATGAGCAGTTCTTC
CDR3aa: CSARGLAGGRNEQFF
v_gene: TRBV20-1
d_gene: TRBD2
abundance: few
j_gene: TRBJ2-1

CDR3nt: TGCGCCAGCAGGGGCAGGACAGGGAGCACAGATACGCAGTATTTT
CDR3aa: CASRGRTGSTDTQYF
v_gene: TRBV4-1
d_gene: TRBD1
abundance: -
j_gene: TRBJ2-3

CDR3nt: TGTGCCAGCAGAACATTCGATGGGACAGATACGCAGTATTTT
CDR3aa: CASRTFDGTDTQYF
v_gene: TRBV6-5
d_gene: -
abundance: few
j_gene: TRBJ2-3

CDR3nt: TGTGCCAGCAGTCTAGCGAACACTGAAGCTTTCTTT
CDR3aa: CASSLANTEAFF
v_gene: TRBV12-3/TRBV12-4
d_gene: -
abundance: many
j_gene: TRBJ1-1

CDR3nt: TGTGCCAGCAGTCCGAAGACAGAAGTCTATGGCTACACCTTC
CDR3aa: CASSPKTEVYGYTF
v_gene: TRBV27
d_gene: -
abundance: -
j_gene: TRBJ1-2

CDR3nt: TGCAGCGCTGGGACAGGGCTTCATCAGCCCCAGCATTTT
CDR3aa: CSAGTGLHQPQHF
v_gene: TRBV29-1
d_gene: TRBD1
abundance: -
j_gene: TRBJ1-5

CDR3nt: TGCAGTGCTGGCCCGGCCAGCCCTGGCACAGATACGCAGTATTTT
CDR3aa: CSAGPASPGTDTQYF
v_gene: TRBV20-1
d_gene: -
abundance: -
j_gene: TRBJ2-3